The entry below gives a single T cell receptor (beta chain) sequence along with its context. Its antigen is unidentified. The CDR3 loop spans 18 amino acids. Germline values: CDR1 MGHRA, CDR2 YSYEKL. The V gene lost 5 bases and the J gene lost 0 bases, with 20 bases spanning the gap. Unique molecular identifiers were incorporated when the TCRbeta library was constructed. TCRdb reanalysed the PCR reads using MiXCR and keeps one entry per CDR3 protein. Found here are hundreds of thousands of distinct CDR3 sequences, about an eighth of them singletons; the top ten hold roughly 0.84%. The data are from a study of T-cell reconstitution after alpha-beta-depleted transplantation in children. Study-wide results and caveats: Reports say that about two months after transplant, the alpha-beta T cells came out of several hundred graft clones that had expanded.

V is TRBV4-1 and J is TRBJ1-3; the D gene is possibly TRBD1 (5 bases). The sequencing here drew on PBMCs, taken before TCRalphabeta/CD19-depleted stem cell transplant. This clonotype was sampled from a girl aged 2 to 10 with congenital amegakaryocytic thrombocytopenia, due to receive a stem cell transplant. CDR3 in amino acids: CASSSRGTSLFSGNTIYF. The CDR3 DNA is TGCGCCAGCAGCTCTCGGGGGACGTCTCTCTTCTCTGGAAACACCATATATTTT.